The 24 T cell receptor beta chains reported below all come from one sample, sequenced in a study of Graves' ophthalmopathy and Graves' hyperthyroidism. Transcripts of RNA were the source for amplifying TCR beta CDR3 regions. The first round was an RT-PCR with HTBI primers, and the second round was a multiplex PCR. MiXCR, run by TCRdb on the multiplex PCR reads, gives a single entry per CDR3 protein. Among around 1.1 million distinct CDR3 sequences, 35% to 40% were seen once, and the ten largest hold roughly 11%. Material for sequencing was peripheral blood or thyroid tissue (not recorded which). Every receptor here comes from an adult man with Graves' hyperthyroidism.

This clonotype occurred many times. CDR3: CASSLVRLAGQETQYF. The CDR3 coding sequence is TGTGCCAGCAGCTTGGTTAGGTTAGCGGGGCAAGAGACCCAGTACTTC. The chain couples TRBV5-6 to TRBJ2-5, with 8 bases lining up with TRBD2. Germline V gene data show CDR1 as SGHDT and CDR2 as YYEEEE. V shed 0 bases and J 2 bases; nucleotides not matched to a gene: 6. This CDR3 is built from 16 residues.

This clonotype was seen ten or more times. The V call is TRBV7-2, the J call TRBJ2-7; 9 nucleotides agree with TRBD1. Germline V gene lookup returns CDR1 SGHTA and CDR2 FQGNSA. CDR3 length: 15 residues. J gave up 3 bases and V 1 base, and 4 bases lay outside the gene matches. The CDR3, as DNA: TGTGCCAGCAGCTTAGAACGGGGACAGGGCTACGAGCAGTACTTC. Protein product: CASSLERGQGYEQYF.

In its sample, this clonotype was seen a few times. CDR3 region: CASSVGTSGSREQYF. The CDR3 DNA is TGTGCCAGCAGTGTAGGGACTAGCGGGAGTCGCGAGCAGTACTTC. The J gene is TRBJ2-7, the V gene TRBV28; 14 bases fit TRBD2. Germline V gene data show CDR1 as MDHEN and CDR2 as SYDVKM. V was pared by 5 bases and J by 6 bases, with 6 bases of the junction left unmatched. The CDR3 has 15 residues.

This clonotype was detected many times. J is TRBJ1-2 and V is TRBV11-2; 10 bases are a match to TRBD1. The CDR3 sequence is 14 residues long. Germline V gene sequence: CDR1 SGHAT, CDR2 FQNNGV. V dropped 5 bases and J dropped 3; count of bases not matched to a gene: 3. CDR3 sequence: CASSRDRGDYGYTF. The CDR3 nucleotides read TGTGCCAGCAGCCGGGACAGGGGAGACTATGGCTACACCTTC. Full variable domain (missing parts from reference TRBV11-2 and TRBJ1-2): EAGVAQSPRYKIIEKRQSVAFWCNPISGHATLYWYQQILGQGPKLLIQFQNNGVVDDSQLPKDRFSAERLKGVDSTLKIQPAKLEDSAVYLCASSRDRGDYGYTFGSGTRLTVV.

This chain links TRBV10-3 with TRBJ2-7, with 9 bases lining up with TRBD1. The CDR3 consists of 13 residues. Losses at the gene ends were 4 bases for V and 7 bases for J; bases not matched to a gene: 5. CDR1 and CDR2 (germline): ENHRY, SYGVKD. CDR3 bases: TGTGCCATCAGTGGGGACAGGGAAGGGGAGCAGTACTTC. Its protein product is CAISGDREGEQYF.

This clonotype was observed many times. The chain carries TRBV29-1 and TRBJ1-4; TRBD1 is a possible D gene (5 bases). Germline V gene lookup returns CDR1 SQVTM and CDR2 ANQGSEA. V lost 5 bases, J lost 7 bases, and 17 bases lay in between. The CDR3 extends over 14 amino acids. The CDR3 protein is CSVSGSRDSEKLFF. CDR3 sequence (DNA): TGCAGCGTTTCTGGAAGCCGGGACTCTGAAAAACTGTTTTTT.

The CDR3 loop reads CSPFRGNEQYF. The CDR3 DNA follows: TGCAGCCCTTTTCGGGGGAACGAGCAGTACTTC. The chain recombines TRBV29-1 with TRBJ2-7; tentatively, D is TRBD2 (6 bases). Between the trimmed V and J ends, which lost 8 bases and 5 bases, there was a span of 13 bases. From germline, CDR1 is SQVTM and CDR2 ANQGSEA. CDR3 length equals 11 residues.

This clonotype showed up just a few times. Here the CDR3 reads CSASFAGSVVEQYF. As DNA, the CDR3 is TGCAGTGCTAGTTTCGCGGGGAGTGTCGTCGAGCAGTACTTC. The rearrangement joins TRBV20-1 to TRBJ2-7; possible D gene TRBD2, 6 bases. Germline V gives CDR1 DFQATT, CDR2 SNEGSKA (reference sequence). The CDR3 totals 14 residues. V lost 3 bases and J lost 6, with 18 bases in between.

The chain couples TRBV5-1 to TRBJ1-1; D remains ambiguous. Germline V gives CDR1 SGHRS, CDR2 YFSETQ. The CDR3 is 13 residues long. Trimming cost V 0 bases and J 8 bases, with 11 bases left between them. The CDR3 bases are TGCGCCAGCAGCTTGGACGTCAACCCAGAAGCTTTCTTT. Translation: CASSLDVNPEAFF.

This chain's CDR3 is CATGIGWGEAFF. The CDR3 bases are TGTGCCACCGGAATCGGCTGGGGTGAAGCTTTCTTT. The chain joins TRBV10-3 to TRBJ1-1; D unresolved. The germline gives CDR1 ENHRY, CDR2 SYGVKD. CDR3 length: 12 residues. V dropped 10 bases and J dropped 7 bases, with 16 bases sitting between them.

To note about this clonotype: A much bigger clone sits one base away, suggesting this may be a read error. The chain recombines TRBV19 with TRBJ1-5; no clear D. Trimming pared 4 bases from V and 7 bases from J, leaving 8 bases between. Germline loops: CDR1 LNHDA, CDR2 SQIVND (reference sequence). The CDR3 runs to 12 residues. The DNA for the CDR3 is TGTGCCAGTAGTACTCCCCTCCAGCCCCAGCATTTT. Protein sequence: CASSTPLQPQHF. Full variable domain (missing parts from reference TRBV19 and TRBJ1-5): DGGITQSPKYLFRKEGQNVTLSCEQNLNHDAMYWYRQDPGQGLRLIYYSQIVNDFQKGDIAEGYSVSREKKESFPLTVTSAQKNPTAFYLCASSTPLQPQHFGDGTRLSIL.

The chain links TRBV20-1 to TRBJ2-6, with 9 bases lining up with TRBD2. J was trimmed by 2 bases and V by 3 bases; bases with no gene match: 8. Germline V gene data show CDR1 as DFQATT and CDR2 as SNEGSKA (reference sequence). This CDR3 region has 17 residues. The CDR3 DNA is TGCAGTGCTAGTCTGCGGGAGGGCCAAACTGGGGCCAACGTCCTGACTTTC. Its protein product is CSASLREGQTGANVLTF.

The genes are TRBV7-2 and TRBJ1-1; a possible D gene is TRBD1 (6 bases). V lost 1 base and J lost 1, with 10 bases in between. Germline lookup yields CDR1 SGHTA and CDR2 FQGNSA. This CDR3 contains 15 residues. The CDR3 region is CASSLGSQGNTEAFF. For the CDR3, the DNA is TGTGCCAGCAGCTTAGGATCACAGGGGAACACTGAAGCTTTCTTT.

This chain uses TRBV19 with TRBJ1-2, with 8 bases identical to TRBD1. Per germline, CDR1 LNHDA and CDR2 SQIVND (reference sequence). Germline trimming cut 5 bases from V and 4 bases from J; bases unmatched to any gene: 9. The CDR3 has 15 amino acids. CDR3 sequence reads: CASSFTGTGIYGYTF. In DNA form, the CDR3 reads TGTGCCAGTAGTTTTACCGGGACAGGAATCTATGGCTACACCTTC.

Comments on this clonotype: Since a much larger clone is just one base distant, this may be a read error. The CDR3 end shows no conserved phenylalanine or tryptophan, and so a read error is likely. CDR3 sequence: CASSASSGLTRSGNTIYC. CDR3 sequence (DNA): TGTGCCAGCAGCGCGTCCTCGGGACTTACTCGCTCTGGAAACACCATATATTGT. V usage is TRBV7-2 and J usage is TRBJ1-3, with D possibly matching TRBD1 (5 bases). In germline, CDR1 is SGHTA, CDR2 FQGNSA. Trimming left V 5 bases short and J 0 bases short, with 20 bases between. The CDR3 contains 18 residues.

The gene calls are TRBV2 and TRBJ1-6; 8 nucleotides match TRBD1. CDR3 length: 14 residues. Germline-derived CDR1 and CDR2 are SNHLY and FYNNEI. V shed 1 base and J 11 bases; nucleotides not matched to a gene: 4. The CDR3 DNA is TGTGCCAGCAGTGAAGGGCAGGGGGCCCCACCCCTCCACTTT. Translated: CASSEGQGAPPLHF. The full variable domain, in which reference TRBV2 and TRBJ1-6 provide the parts outside the CDR3, is EPEVTQTPSHQVTQMGQEVILRCVPISNHLYFYWYRQILGQKVEFLVSFYNNEISEKSEIFDDQFSVERPDGSNFTLKIRSTKLEDSAMYFCASSEGQGAPPLHFGNGTRLTVT.

In its sample, this clonotype was seen many times. The rearrangement links TRBV19 to TRBJ2-5; TRBD2 might be the D (5 bases). Between the trimmed V and J ends, which lost 6 bases and 1 base, there was a span of 12 bases. CDR3 length: 14 residues. CDR1 LNHDA and CDR2 SQIVND come from the germline V gene (reference sequence). The CDR3 nucleotides read TGTGCCAGTAGAGCGGCACCCGGCCAAGAGACCCAGTACTTC. Encoded protein: CASRAAPGQETQYF.

For this clonotype: With a much larger clone just one base away, this may be a read error. The rearrangement links TRBV5-1 to TRBJ2-5; D is uncertain. The germline gives CDR1 SGHRS, CDR2 YFSETQ. V was cut by 4 bases and J by 3 bases, with 7 bases left in between. CDR3 length: 12 residues. The CDR3 coding sequence is TGCGCCAGCAGCCCAAGGAAAGAGACCCAGTACTTC. Its translation is CASSPRKETQYF.

V and J are TRBV9 and TRBJ2-5, with a possible D match to TRBD1 (5 bases). Germline loops: CDR1 SGDLS, CDR2 YYNGEE. V was cut by 4 bases and J by 5 bases, with 24 bases left in between. The CDR3 extends over 17 amino acids. The CDR3 region has the DNA TGTGCCAGCAGCCCACCCAGGGCAGAGCGTGGTTGGGAGACCCAGTACTTC. It codes for CASSPPRAERGWETQYF. Together with reference TRBV9 and TRBJ2-5, the CDR3 gives the full variable domain: DSGVTQTPKHLITATGQRVTLRCSPRSGDLSVYWYQQSLDQGLQFLIQYYNGEERAKGNILERFSAQQFPDLHSELNLSSLELGDSALYFCASSPPRAERGWETQYFGPGTRLLVL.

About this clonotype itself: A much larger clone differs by one base, so this may be a read error. The chain recombines TRBV24-1 with TRBJ1-5; D unresolved. This CDR3 region has 12 residues. Germline V CDR1 and CDR2: KGHDR, SFDVKD. V dropped 3 bases and J dropped 6 bases, with 5 bases sitting between them. The CDR3 DNA reads as TGTGCCACCAGTGATATGGCTCAGCCCCAGCATTTT. It is translated as CATSDMAQPQHF.

J is TRBJ1-1 and V is TRBV20-1; TRBD1 agrees at 7 bases. Trimming removed 5 bases from V and 13 bases from J; junction bases left unmatched: 19. The CDR3 length is 14 residues. Per the germline V gene, CDR1 is DFQATT and CDR2 is SNEGSKA (reference sequence). The CDR3 sequence: CSAPGGTLAKHGFF. The CDR3 DNA reads TGCAGTGCTCCAGGGGGGACGTTAGCTAAGCATGGTTTCTTT.

As regards this clonotype: A read error may account for a junction end that differs from germline. The chain uses TRBV28 and TRBJ1-4; D call uncertain. Germline V gene data show CDR1 as MDHEN and CDR2 as SYDVKM. The CDR3 is 14 residues long. CDR3 amino acids: CASSFNGRLEKLSF. DNA for the CDR3: TGTGCCAGCAGTTTTAATGGTAGACTTGAAAAACTGTCTTTT.

The V call is TRBV29-1, the J call TRBJ2-7, with D maybe TRBD2 (8 bases). The CDR3 has 15 amino acids. The V end lost 1 base, the J end lost 2 bases, and 15 bases lay between the germline ends. CDR1 and CDR2 (germline): SQVTM, ANQGSEA. CDR3 nucleotide sequence: TGCAGCGTTGAAGTGTGTAGCGGGACAGCCTACGAGCAGTACTTC. It is translated as CSVEVCSGTAYEQYF.

The V call is TRBV11-2, the J call TRBJ1-5; D is undetermined. Deletions cut 0 bases from V and 14 bases from J, with 11 bases between. Germline assignment: CDR1 SGHAT and CDR2 FQNNGV. The CDR3 contains 12 residues. The CDR3 here is CASSLDRGSEHF. Here the CDR3 DNA reads TGTGCCAGCAGCTTAGATCGGGGTTCCGAGCATTTT.